The 13 T cell receptor beta chains reported below all come from one sample, sequenced in a study of beta chain features in type 1 diabetes. Study-wide results and limits: All four CD4+ subsets from Type 1 diabetes patients carried moderately but significantly shorter TCRB CDR3s.

Sequenced material consisted of expressed TCRB transcripts (all of the isolated RNA was reverse transcribed). Method: immunoSEQ multiplex PCR; TCRdb's copy keeps in-frame clones and lacks some. The sample has 300,000 to 400,000 clones, about a tenth seen once. These receptors are not linked to any known antigen. The sequenced sample was central memory CD4+ T cells from blood. These receptors came from a man aged 30-40 years with type 1 diabetes.

This clone was counted at least ten times. The chain has TRBV27 and TRBJ2-2; D uncertain. The germline gives CDR1 MNHEY, CDR2 SMNVEV (reference sequence). The V end lost 8 bases, the J end lost 3 bases, and 4 bases lay between the germline ends. The CDR3 loop spans 11 amino acids. The CDR3 bases are TGTGCCAGCCGGGACACCGGGGAGCTGTTTTTT. Translating it yields CASRDTGELFF.

V gene TRBV5-1 combines with J gene TRBJ1-4; tentative D call: TRBD1 (6 bases). V was pared by 4 bases and J by 2 bases, with 12 bases between. Germline CDR1 reads SGHRS; CDR2 reads YFSETQ. The length of the CDR3 is 15 residues. CDR3 nucleotide sequence: TGCGCCAGCAGCCCGGGGACACTGACTAATGAAAAACTGTTTTTT. Translation: CASSPGTLTNEKLFF.

This clone was detected many times. The V gene is TRBV7-9, the J gene TRBJ2-3, with 14 bases aligning to TRBD2. After removal of 5 bases from V and 5 bases from J, the junction contained 3 bases not matched to a gene. The germline gives CDR1 SEHNR, CDR2 FQNEAQ (reference sequence). The CDR3 totals 15 residues. The CDR3 nucleotides read TGTGCCAGCAGCGATGGGACTAGCGGGGGAGATACGCAGTATTTT. Residues: CASSDGTSGGDTQYF.

This chain connects TRBV9 to TRBJ2-6; D gene ambiguous. Trimming removed 4 bases at V and 0 bases at J, with 8 bases between. The V gene's germline CDR1 is SGDLS and CDR2 YYNGEE. The CDR3 sequence is 15 residues long. CDR3 sequence (DNA): TGTGCCAGCAGCTCCCGCTTCTCTGGGGCCAACGTCCTGACTTTC. Its protein product is CASSSRFSGANVLTF.

This clone was observed a handful of times. The sample holds other DNA sequences that translate to the same CDR3. The genes are TRBV30 and TRBJ2-5; D possibly matches TRBD1 or TRBD2 (7 bases each). V dropped 0 bases and J dropped 5 bases, with 10 bases sitting between them. Per germline, CDR1 GTSNPN and CDR2 SVGIG (reference sequence). The CDR3 sequence is 13 residues long. This chain's CDR3 is CAWSVQGGETQYF. The CDR3, as DNA: TGTGCCTGGAGTGTTCAGGGGGGGGAGACCCAGTACTTC.

This chain links TRBV7-2 with TRBJ1-5, with unresolved D. Trimming pared 1 base from V and 5 bases from J, leaving 6 bases between. This CDR3 has 13 amino acids. Germline V gene sequence: CDR1 SGHTA, CDR2 FQGNSA. CDR3: CASSLEVYQPQHF. For the CDR3, the DNA is TGTGCCAGCAGCTTAGAAGTCTATCAGCCCCAGCATTTT.

In the case of this clone: Additional DNA sequences in this sample encode the identical CDR3. Here the CDR3 reads CASSATGPSSYEQYF. The CDR3 DNA follows: TGCGCCAGCAGCGCGACAGGGCCGAGCTCCTACGAGCAGTACTTC. The chain is built from TRBV5-1 and TRBJ2-7; 7 bases are a match to TRBD1. Germline CDR1 reads SGHRS; CDR2 reads YFSETQ. V lost 4 bases to trimming and J lost 0 bases; unmatched junction nucleotides: 7. The CDR3 loop spans 15 amino acids.

The rearrangement joins TRBV7-6 to TRBJ1-5; 9 bases align to TRBD1. Germline V CDR1 and CDR2: SGHVS, FNYEAQ. This CDR3 is 15 amino acids long. Trimming took 5 bases from V and 4 from J; bases not matched to a gene: 6. CDR3 nucleotide sequence: TGTGCCAGCAGCGGCCGGGACAGGGAAAATCAGCCCCAGCATTTT. Its protein product is CASSGRDRENQPQHF. The full variable domain, rest sourced from reference TRBV7-6 and TRBJ1-5, is GAGVSQSPRYKVTKRGQDVALRCDPISGHVSLYWYRQALGQGPEFLTYFNYEAQQDKSGLPNDRFSAERPEGSISTLTIQRTEQRDSAMYRCASSGRDRENQPQHFGDGTRLSIL.

There are many counts of this clone. In DNA, the CDR3 is TGTGCCAGCAAACTGGTAGGCAATCAGCCCCAGCATTTT. This translates into CASKLVGNQPQHF. J is TRBJ1-5 and V is TRBV2; D gene unclear. CDR3 size: 13 residues. Germline V gene lookup returns CDR1 SNHLY and CDR2 FYNNEI. Trimming pared 7 bases from V and 2 bases from J, leaving 9 bases between. Combining the CDR3 with reference TRBV2 and TRBJ1-5 gives the whole variable domain EPEVTQTPSHQVTQMGQEVILRCVPISNHLYFYWYRQILGQKVEFLVSFYNNEISEKSEIFDDQFSVERPDGSNFTLKIRSTKLEDSAMYFCASKLVGNQPQHFGDGTRLSIL.

This clone was counted between two and nine times. The chain recombines TRBV7-6 with TRBJ2-2; no clear D. The CDR3 is made up of 15 amino acids. Germline V gives CDR1 SGHVS, CDR2 FNYEAQ. With 0 bases removed from V and 5 bases from J, the gap between germline ends came to 10 bases. The CDR3 loop reads CASSLAPRQTGELFF. DNA of the CDR3: TGTGCCAGCAGCTTAGCGCCCAGGCAGACCGGGGAGCTGTTTTTT.

This sequence joins TRBV21-1 and TRBJ2-5; no DNA check was done on the table's D call, TRBD2. TRBV21-1 is a pseudogene. This CDR3 contains 16 residues. The CDR3 here is CASIPGLGHRPGTQYF. In DNA, the CDR3 is TGTGCCAGCATCCCGGGACTAGGGCATCGTCCGGGGACCCAGTACTTC.

Note on this clone: At one of its ends the junction is not consistent with the germline gene, which may arise from a read error. The chain combines TRBV9 with TRBJ2-2, with 7 nucleotides matching TRBD2. Germline V CDR1 and CDR2: SGDLS, YYNGEE. The CDR3 is 15 amino acids. In nucleotides, the CDR3 is TGTGCCCGCAGCAAATCGGGGGGAGGGCCCGGGGAGCTGTTTTTT. Residues: CARSKSGGGPGELFF.

This clone was found a few times. V and J are TRBV19 and TRBJ2-2; D gene unclear. The CDR3 sequence is 15 residues long. Per germline, CDR1 LNHDA and CDR2 SQIVND (reference sequence). Trimming left V 1 base short and J 3 bases short, with 9 bases between. The CDR3 DNA is TGTGCCAGTAGTATAGGCGGCACGTACACCGGGGAGCTGTTTTTT. Protein: CASSIGGTYTGELFF.